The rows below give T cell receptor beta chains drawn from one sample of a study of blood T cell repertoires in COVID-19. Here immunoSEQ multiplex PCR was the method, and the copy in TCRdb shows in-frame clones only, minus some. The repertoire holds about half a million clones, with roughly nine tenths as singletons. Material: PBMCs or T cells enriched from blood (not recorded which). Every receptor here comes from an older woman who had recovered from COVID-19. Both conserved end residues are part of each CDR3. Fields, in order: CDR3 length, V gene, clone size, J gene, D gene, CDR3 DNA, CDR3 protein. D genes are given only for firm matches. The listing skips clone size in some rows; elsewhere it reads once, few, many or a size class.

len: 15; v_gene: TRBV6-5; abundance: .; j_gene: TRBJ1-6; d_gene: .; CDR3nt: TGTGCCAGCAGTTACTCGGAGGGGAGGAATTCACCCCTCCACTTT; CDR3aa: CASSYSEGRNSPLHF
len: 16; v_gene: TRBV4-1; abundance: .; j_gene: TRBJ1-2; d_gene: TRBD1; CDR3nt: TGCGCCAGCAGCCTTAACGTCCCGGGGACAGCGAATGGCTACACCTTC; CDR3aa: CASSLNVPGTANGYTF
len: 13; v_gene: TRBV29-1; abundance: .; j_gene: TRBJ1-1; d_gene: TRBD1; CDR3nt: TGCAGCGTGTGTGGACAGGGAAACACTGAAGCTTTCTTT; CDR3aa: CSVCGQGNTEAFF
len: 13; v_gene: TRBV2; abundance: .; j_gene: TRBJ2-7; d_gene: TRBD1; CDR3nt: TGTGCCAGCAGTGGGGGACAGGCCTACGAGCAGTACTTC; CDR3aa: CASSGGQAYEQYF
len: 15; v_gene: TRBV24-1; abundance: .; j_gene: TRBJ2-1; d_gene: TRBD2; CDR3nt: TGTGCCACCAGTGTCGCTAGCGGGGCCTACAATGAGCAGTTCTTC; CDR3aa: CATSVASGAYNEQFF
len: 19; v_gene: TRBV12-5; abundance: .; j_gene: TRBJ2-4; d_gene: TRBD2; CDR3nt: TGTGCTAGTGGTTTGGACCCCGGGGGGGGGAAGAGGGCCAAAAACATTCAGTACTTC; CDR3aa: CASGLDPGGGKRAKNIQYF
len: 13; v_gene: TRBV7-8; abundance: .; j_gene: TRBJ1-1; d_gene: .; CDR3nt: TGTGCCAGCAGCTTAGTCGGGAACACTGAAGCTTTCTTT; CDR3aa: CASSLVGNTEAFF
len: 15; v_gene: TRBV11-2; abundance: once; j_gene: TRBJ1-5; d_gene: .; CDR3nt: TGTGCCAGCAGCTTCTCCGGGAACCCAAATCAGCCCCAGCATTTT; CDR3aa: CASSFSGNPNQPQHF
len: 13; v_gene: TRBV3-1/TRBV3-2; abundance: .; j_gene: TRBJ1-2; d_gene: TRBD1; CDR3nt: TGTGCCAGCAGCCAAGGGGACAGGGTCGGCTACACCTTC; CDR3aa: CASSQGDRVGYTF
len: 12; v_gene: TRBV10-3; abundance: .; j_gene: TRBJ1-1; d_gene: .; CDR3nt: TGTGCCATCAGTGAGGGGGGGTGGAGTGCTTTCTTT; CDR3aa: CAISEGGWSAFF
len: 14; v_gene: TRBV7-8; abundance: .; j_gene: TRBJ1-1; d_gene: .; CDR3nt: TGTGCCAGCAGCTTAGCGTGGCGGGACACTGAAGCTTTCTTT; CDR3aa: CASSLAWRDTEAFF
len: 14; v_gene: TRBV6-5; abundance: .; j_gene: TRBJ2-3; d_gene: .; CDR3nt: TGTGCCAGTAGGAGCGGGCAGACTCCAGATACGCAGTATTTT; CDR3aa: CASRSGQTPDTQYF
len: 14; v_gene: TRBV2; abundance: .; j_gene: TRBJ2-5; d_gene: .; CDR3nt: TGTGCCAGCAAGGGTGCGGGGATTCGAGAGACCCAGTACTTC; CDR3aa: CASKGAGIRETQYF
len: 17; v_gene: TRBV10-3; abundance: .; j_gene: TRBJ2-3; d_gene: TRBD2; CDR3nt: TGTGCCATCAGTCCAATAAGCGGGGGTACAATCACAGATACGCAGTATTTT; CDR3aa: CAISPISGGTITDTQYF
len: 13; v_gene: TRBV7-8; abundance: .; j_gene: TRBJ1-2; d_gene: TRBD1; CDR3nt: TGTGCCAGCAGCGCGTCGTACAGGGGTGGCTACACCTTC; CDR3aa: CASSASYRGGYTF
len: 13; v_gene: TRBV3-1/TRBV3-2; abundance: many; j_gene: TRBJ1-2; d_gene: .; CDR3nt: TGTGCCAGCAATCAGGGCCTCGACTATGGCTACACCTTC; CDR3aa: CASNQGLDYGYTF
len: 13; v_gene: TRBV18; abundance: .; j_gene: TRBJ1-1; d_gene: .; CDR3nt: TGTGCCAGCTCACCATATGGGGCCACTGAAGCTTTCTTT; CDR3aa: CASSPYGATEAFF
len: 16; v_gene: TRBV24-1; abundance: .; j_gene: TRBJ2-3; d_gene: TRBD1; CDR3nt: TGTGCCACCAGTGAGTATGGACAGGGGCTTTCAGATACGCAGTATTTT; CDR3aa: CATSEYGQGLSDTQYF
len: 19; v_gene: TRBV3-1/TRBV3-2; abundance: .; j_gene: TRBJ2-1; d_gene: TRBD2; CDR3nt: TGTGCCAGCAGCCAAGATATTGGGAGCGGGGGGGACCTCTACAATGAGCAGTTCTTC; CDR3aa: CASSQDIGSGGDLYNEQFF
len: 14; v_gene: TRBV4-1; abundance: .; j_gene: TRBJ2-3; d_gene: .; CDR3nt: TGCGCCAGCAGCCAAGAGGCTAGCTTGGGGTCGCAGTATTTT; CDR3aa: CASSQEASLGSQYF
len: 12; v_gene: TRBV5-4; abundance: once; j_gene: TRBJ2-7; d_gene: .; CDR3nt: TGTGCCAGCAGCATAGACAGCTACGAGCAGTACTTC; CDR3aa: CASSIDSYEQYF
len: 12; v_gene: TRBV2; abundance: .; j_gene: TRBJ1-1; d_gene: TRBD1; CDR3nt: TGTGCCGGATACAGGGGAAGGACTGAAGCTTTCTTT; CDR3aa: CAGYRGRTEAFF
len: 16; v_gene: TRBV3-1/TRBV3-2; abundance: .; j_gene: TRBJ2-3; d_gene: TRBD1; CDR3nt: TGTGCCAGCAGCCAATGGGGACAGGGCCACAGGGATACGCAGTATTTT; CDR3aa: CASSQWGQGHRDTQYF
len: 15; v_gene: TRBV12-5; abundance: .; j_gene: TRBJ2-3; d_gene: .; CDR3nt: TGTGCTAGTGGCTCGGTATTGGGGGCCATCGATACGCAGTATTTT; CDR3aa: CASGSVLGAIDTQYF
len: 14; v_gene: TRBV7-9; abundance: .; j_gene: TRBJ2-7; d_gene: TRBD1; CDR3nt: TGTGCCAGCAGCCAGGGGGCCCTATCCTACGAGCAGTACTTC; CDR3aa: CASSQGALSYEQYF